The TCR beta chain described here comes from a study of blood T cell repertoires in COVID-19. Participants' own reports of clinical history determined their cohort assignment. The protocol was immunoSEQ multiplex PCR, while the TCRdb copy is restricted to in-frame clones and leaves out a portion. The table has 250,000 or so clones, over 80% seen once; the top ten hold approximately 2.4%. The CDR3 totals 17 residues. Germline CDR1 is SGHTA and CDR2 is FQGNSA. V was pared by 3 bases and J by 5 bases, with 20 bases between. The sample holds a few counts of this clone. The clonotype comes from a woman aged 30 to 39 with acute COVID-19. The J gene is TRBJ1-5, the V gene TRBV7-2; D perhaps matches TRBD1 (6 bases). Sequenced: PBMCs or T cells enriched from blood (not recorded which). The CDR3 DNA sequence: TGTGCCAGCAGCTTTCCAAACGCTCAGGGGAAGTATCAGCCCCAGCATTTT. Its protein is CASSFPNAQGKYQPQHF.